This is a list of T cell receptor beta chains from one sample in a study of blood T cell repertoires in COVID-19. The method was immunoSEQ multiplex PCR; TCRdb's version includes in-frame clones alone and lacks a portion of them. This sample has tens of thousands of clones, with 89% found just once. Source material: peripheral blood. The receptors here all came from a man in his 70s with active or convalescent COVID-19. CDR3s include the opening cysteine and the closing phenylalanine or tryptophan. The order of the fields is V gene, D gene, clone size, J gene, CDR3 protein, CDR3 DNA. D genes are given only for firm matches. Not all rows give a size; the values are once, few, many and, for expanded clones, a class.

TRBV18	TRBD1	.	TRBJ1-3	CASSPMAGGLSGNTIYF	TGTGCCAGCTCACCAATGGCAGGGGGACTCTCTGGAAACACCATATATTTT
TRBV15	.	.	TRBJ1-3	CATSRATKRAHGNTIYF	TGTGCCACCAGCAGAGCTACCAAACGAGCCCATGGAAACACCATATATTTT
TRBV7-3	.	.	TRBJ1-6	CASSAGTPLNSPLHF	TGTGCCAGCAGCGCAGGGACACCCCTTAATTCACCCCTCCACTTT
TRBV2	.	.	TRBJ1-2	CASSEALGSYGGYTF	TGTGCCAGCAGTGAAGCGCTTGGGAGCTACGGTGGCTACACCTTC
TRBV27	.	.	TRBJ1-1	CASSFRGASTEAFF	TGTGCCAGCAGTTTTCGGGGGGCAAGCACTGAAGCTTTCTTT
TRBV4-1	.	.	TRBJ1-2	CASSQSKEGSGRGSGYTF	TGCGCCAGCAGCCAGTCAAAAGAGGGTTCGGGCAGAGGCAGCGGCTACACCTTC
TRBV4-2	.	.	TRBJ2-5	CASSHALETVGTQYF	TGTGCCAGCAGCCACGCTTTAGAGACTGTCGGGACCCAGTACTTC
TRBV6-5	.	.	TRBJ2-5	CASNSRKGARETQYF	TGTGCCAGCAACAGCAGAAAAGGGGCGCGAGAGACCCAGTACTTC
TRBV7-6	.	.	TRBJ1-5	CASSLDPGGNQPQHF	TGTGCCAGCAGCTTAGACCCCGGAGGAAATCAGCCCCAGCATTTT
TRBV3-1/TRBV3-2	.	.	TRBJ2-5	CASSQSRASQYF	TGTGCCAGCAGCCAAAGCAGGGCGTCCCAGTACTTC
TRBV6-5	.	.	TRBJ2-1	CAIKRTGNNEQFF	TGTGCCATTAAACGGACTGGGAACAATGAGCAGTTCTTC
TRBV4-1	TRBD1	.	TRBJ1-5	CASSRGTGNQPQHF	TGCGCCAGCAGCCGTGGGACAGGGAATCAGCCCCAGCATTTT
TRBV3-1/TRBV3-2	.	.	TRBJ2-5	CASSPRVQETQYF	TGTGCCAGCAGCCCGAGGGTACAAGAGACCCAGTACTTC
TRBV7-9	.	.	TRBJ2-7	CASSYTGSNEQYF	TGTGCCAGCAGCTATACAGGGAGCAACGAGCAGTACTTC
TRBV6-2/TRBV6-3	TRBD1	.	TRBJ1-1	CASSPNRGQAEAFF	TGTGCCAGCAGCCCGAACAGGGGGCAAGCTGAAGCTTTCTTT
TRBV2	.	.	TRBJ2-7	CASRGGGTYEQYF	TGTGCCAGTAGGGGGGGCGGAACCTACGAGCAGTACTTC
TRBV7-9	.	few	TRBJ2-2	CASSLDSLTGELFF	TGTGCCAGCAGCCTGGACAGTCTCACCGGGGAGCTGTTTTTT
TRBV19	TRBD2	once	TRBJ2-4	CASSVRGAGNIQYF	TGTGCCAGTAGCGTGCGGGGGGCTGGAAACATTCAGTACTTC
TRBV5-1	.	.	TRBJ2-3	CASSPGTITDTQYF	TGCGCCAGCAGCCCCGGGACAATCACAGATACGCAGTATTTT
TRBV7-9	TRBD1	.	TRBJ2-7	CASSGGQIRYAYEQYF	TGTGCCAGCAGCGGGGGACAGATTCGATACGCCTACGAGCAGTACTTC
TRBV28	TRBD1	.	TRBJ2-7	CAIQGARPPYEQYF	TGTGCCATCCAGGGGGCGCGTCCCCCCTACGAGCAGTACTTC
TRBV7-2	TRBD1	once	TRBJ2-6	CAGIQGAQAGANVLTF	TGTGCCGGGATACAGGGGGCCCAAGCCGGGGCCAACGTCCTGACTTTC
TRBV28	TRBD1	.	TRBJ2-5	CASSRRQGPQETQYF	TGTGCCAGCTCCCGAAGACAGGGCCCCCAAGAGACCCAGTACTTC
TRBV3-1/TRBV3-2	.	once	TRBJ2-7	CASSHAGPYEQYF	TGTGCCAGCAGCCACGCAGGGCCCTACGAGCAGTACTTC
TRBV6-5	.	.	TRBJ2-1	CASGSGWEQFF	TGTGCAAGTGGATCGGGTTGGGAGCAGTTCTTC
TRBV15	.	.	TRBJ1-3	CATSRDGTSGNTIYF	TGTGCCACCAGCAGAGATGGGACTTCTGGAAACACCATATATTTT
TRBV20-1	.	.	TRBJ2-7	CSARTGYEQYF	TGCAGTGCGCGCACAGGCTACGAGCAGTACTTC
TRBV19	.	.	TRBJ1-2	CASSITSIPRKTGYGYTF	TGTGCCAGTAGTATTACGAGTATCCCGAGGAAAACCGGCTATGGCTACACCTTC
TRBV5-4	TRBD1	.	TRBJ2-3	CASSPKDLGQFTDTQYF	TGTGCCAGCAGCCCCAAAGACTTGGGACAGTTCACAGATACGCAGTATTTT